Listed here is a single T cell receptor beta chain. Antigen: not known. The CDR3 totals 14 residues. V shed 3 bases and J shed 7 bases, with 16 bases lying between them. In germline, CDR1 is MNHEY, CDR2 SMNVEV (reference sequence). Clones were sequenced by immunoSEQ multiplex PCR, and TCRdb holds only the in-frame ones, with some missing. The repertoire holds tens of thousands of clones, with approximately 94% as singletons. The selected patients with pancreatic ductal adenocarcinoma had surgery but no neoadjuvant therapy. The data were taken from a study of T cells in pancreatic ductal adenocarcinoma. Whole-study results and caveats: The resected cohort was biased toward the minority with early-stage disease.

This chain links TRBV27 with TRBJ2-7; D unclear. Material for sequencing was PBMCs. The sequence was obtained from a human donor with pancreatic ductal adenocarcinoma. CDR3 sequence reads: CASSLTGLLGEQYF. CDR3 nucleotides: TGTGCCAGCAGTTTGACGGGCCTCCTGGGGGAGCAGTACTTC.